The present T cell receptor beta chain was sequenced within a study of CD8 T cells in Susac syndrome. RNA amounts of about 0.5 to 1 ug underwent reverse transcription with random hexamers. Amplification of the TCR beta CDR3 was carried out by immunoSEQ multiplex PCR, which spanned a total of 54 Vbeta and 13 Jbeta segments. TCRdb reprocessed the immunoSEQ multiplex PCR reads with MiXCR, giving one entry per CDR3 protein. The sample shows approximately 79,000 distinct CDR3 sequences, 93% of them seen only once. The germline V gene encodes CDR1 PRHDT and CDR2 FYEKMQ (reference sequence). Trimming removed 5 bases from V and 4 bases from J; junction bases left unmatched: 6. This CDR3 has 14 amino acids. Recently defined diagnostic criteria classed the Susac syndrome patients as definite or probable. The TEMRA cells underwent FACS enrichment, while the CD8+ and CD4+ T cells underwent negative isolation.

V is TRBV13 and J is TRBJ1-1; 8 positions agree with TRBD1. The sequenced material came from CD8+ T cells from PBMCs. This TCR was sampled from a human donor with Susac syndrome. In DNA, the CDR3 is TGTGCCAGCAGCGAAGGACAGGGTGGCACTGAAGCTTTCTTT. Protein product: CASSEGQGGTEAFF.